This entry features one TCR beta chain sequence. What it binds is unknown. The PCR contained 60 Vbeta and 13 Jbeta primers. In the authors' workflow: It was a later analysis that counted 79 million or so unique TCR beta chains, of which some 10 million were shared. Sequenced by immunoSEQ multiplex PCR; TCRdb stores in-frame clones only, minus some. The DNA was the basis for D and trimming; V, J and clone size are from that table. The repertoire holds 130,000 or so clones, with around 67% as singletons. These data belong to a study of cytomegalovirus exposure and HLA in healthy donors. General study results and limits: High specificity and sensitivity for cytomegalovirus status were reported for the classifier. With later analysis, a missense DCLRE1C variant became linked to TCR beta V- and J-gene trimming.

This TCR was recovered from a woman aged 40 to 55 in good health and CMV-seropositive. Sequencing was performed on PBMCs.

The CDR3 DNA follows: TGTGCCATCAGTGAGGTGACAGGTCTCGGAAACACCATATATTTT. It encodes CAISEVTGLGNTIYF. The chain links TRBV10-3 to TRBJ1-3; TRBD1 might be the D (6 bases). Germline CDR1 is ENHRY and CDR2 is SYGVKD. V was clipped by 2 bases and J by 4 bases, with 12 bases between them. The CDR3 runs 15 residues.